Here is one T cell receptor (beta chain) with its context. Its specificity is not known. Its ends do not fully match the called genes, so a read error is possible. These data originate in a study of post-analysis software for immune sequencing data. Study observations and caveats: By F measure, strong co-clustering occurred among samples prepared in the same batch. Roughly five TRBV segments occurring more often in patients than controls included TRBV5-6, TRBV5-1 and TRBV20-1.

cDNA libraries of TCR beta carried unique molecular identifiers. Some 500,000 cDNA molecules were obtained per 1 to 10 million input T cells. Via MiXCR, TCRdb re-called the PCR reads, giving one row per CDR3 protein. The sample contains some 800,000 distinct CDR3 sequences, 46% of which appear only once. CDR3 size: 13 residues. The clonotype was recovered from a girl aged 5-17 years with multiple sclerosis. The chain has TRBV12-3 or TRBV12-4 and TRBJ1-2; tentative D call: TRBD1 (5 bases). The sequenced sample was blood. CDR3: CASSFGQPYGYTF. The DNA of the CDR3 is TGTGCCAGCAGTTTCGGACAACCCTATGGCTACACATTC.